This T cell receptor beta chain was recovered during a study of cytomegalovirus exposure and HLA in healthy donors. Study conclusions and caveats: Equally common other TCR beta chains were less clonally expanded than HLA-associated ones, a later analysis found. Segments of the TCR beta V type were, in most cases, productive about 87% or about 30% of the time in an earlier analysis.

Germline V gene sequence: CDR1 MDHEN, CDR2 SYDVKM. CDR3 size: 15 residues. The V and J ends lost 2 bases and 6 bases, in that order; junction bases with no gene match: 9. In the case of this clone: The antigen is undetermined.

Primers for the PCR totalled 60 Vbeta and 13 Jbeta. Sequencing was performed with immunoSEQ multiplex PCR; in TCRdb, only in-frame clones are kept and a portion is missing. The table shows around 99,000 clones, with about three quarters occurring only once. The sequence was obtained from a man younger than 40 in good health and CMV-seronegative. Sequenced: PBMCs. The chain has TRBV28 and TRBJ2-7; 8 positions match TRBD1. The DNA for the CDR3 is TGTGCCAGCAGTTTAAGGGCAGGGGGCAGTTTCGAGCAGTACTTC. This sequence encodes CASSLRAGGSFEQYF.